This T cell receptor beta chain comes out of a study of post-analysis software for immune sequencing data. In the study overall: Patients with relapsing-remitting, secondary progressive and progressive-relapsing multiple sclerosis courses were all represented. Study-wide results and caveats: Roughly 5 TRBV segments (TRBV5-6, TRBV5-1 and TRBV20-1 among them) occurred more frequently in patients than in controls.

Regarding this clonotype: Its target is not known. At one end the junction does not follow the germline gene, possibly because of a read error.

Prepared TCR beta cDNA libraries contained unique molecular identifiers. One entry per CDR3 protein results from TCRdb running MiXCR on the PCR reads. Of 750,000 to 950,000 distinct CDR3 sequences listed, around 53% are singletons. The CDR3 totals 15 residues. The V gene's germline CDR1 is LNHNV and CDR2 YYDKDF (reference sequence). This receptor was taken from a girl aged 10 to 17 with multiple sclerosis. Sample: blood. This chain uses TRBV15 with TRBJ2-1; TRBD2 agrees at 12 bases. CDR3 in amino acids: CAASITSGRYNEQFF. The CDR3 coding sequence is TGTGCCGCCAGCATCACTAGCGGGAGGTACAATGAGCAGTTCTTC.